Listed below are T cell receptor beta chains from one sample, sequenced in a study of cytomegalovirus exposure and HLA in healthy donors. Clones were read by immunoSEQ multiplex PCR, and TCRdb kept only the in-frame ones, dropping some. The table shows 160,000 or so clones, with 82% occurring only once. The sample taken for sequencing was PBMCs. The receptors shown here come from a man aged 50-60 years in good health and CMV-seropositive. Each CDR3 is given with its conserved first and last residue. D genes are given only for firm matches. Expanded clones get a size class; other rows say once, few or many, or leave the size out.

TRBV19,TRBJ2-2,-,-,TGTGCCAGCGGGACTCTGAACACCGGGGAGCTGTTTTTT,CASGTLNTGELFF
TRBV30,TRBJ1-1,few,TRBD1,TGTGCCTGGAGTGTCACAGGGGGCACTGAAGCTTTCTTT,CAWSVTGGTEAFF
TRBV11-2,TRBJ2-7,-,-,TGTGCCAGCAGAGAGGGTACCTACGAGCAGTACTTC,CASREGTYEQYF
TRBV5-1,TRBJ2-7,few,TRBD2,TGCGCCAGCAGCTTGGTGCCAGGGAGGGAATACGAGCAGTACTTC,CASSLVPGREYEQYF
TRBV30,TRBJ1-1,-,-,TGTGCCTGGAAATTACTAACTGAAGCTTTCTTT,CAWKLLTEAFF
TRBV19,TRBJ2-1,-,TRBD1,TGTGCCAGTAGTTTATCGGGACAGGGGGCGTTTGAGCAGTTCTTC,CASSLSGQGAFEQFF
TRBV28,TRBJ1-2,-,TRBD1,TGTGCCAGCAGTTCGGGGGACAGGGCCTATGGCTACACCTTC,CASSSGDRAYGYTF
TRBV9,TRBJ2-2,-,TRBD2,TGTGCCAGCAGCGGCCCGGGACTAGTCGGCGGGGAGCTGTTTTTT,CASSGPGLVGGELFF
TRBV11-3,TRBJ2-7,few,TRBD1,TGTGCCAGCAGCGAAGGACAGGGGGATAGGGAGCAGTACTTC,CASSEGQGDREQYF
TRBV19,TRBJ2-6,few,TRBD1,TGTGCCAGTAGGAGTCCCGGGACAGGTCCCGGGGCCAACGTCCTGACTTTC,CASRSPGTGPGANVLTF
TRBV2,TRBJ1-2,-,-,TGTGCCAGCAGTGAAGCTACGGCTAACTATGGCTACACCTTC,CASSEATANYGYTF